Following are 15 T cell receptor beta chains from one sample sequenced in a study of regulatory T cells in long-lasting Graves disease. According to the study, TCR beta libraries were built with iRepertoire HTBI primers and CDR3-region Arm-PCR. A single record per CDR3 protein comes from TCRdb applying MiXCR to the multiplex PCR reads. The repertoire holds hundreds of thousands of distinct CDR3 sequences, with about 30% as singletons. Time point meaning: persistent/refractory GD, antithyroid drugs over 5 years with positive TRAb. The TCR library was made from RNA that had been extracted from PBMCs in TRIzol. The specimen comprised peripheral blood mononuclear cells (PBMCs), sampled when the disease was refractory, from a patient treated with antithyroid drugs. The receptors here all came from a female donor with Graves disease.

The chain employs TRBV27 and TRBJ1-1; tentatively, D is TRBD1 (5 bases). Germline V CDR1 and CDR2: MNHEY, SMNVEV (reference sequence). Trimming left V 6 bases short and J 4 bases short, with 21 bases between. The CDR3 totals 16 residues. This CDR3 is CASRRSAGLLGTEAFF. CDR3 bases: TGTGCCAGCAGGAGAAGTGCGGGACTCCTAGGCACTGAAGCTTTCTTT.

The chain combines TRBV11-1 with TRBJ2-5, with TRBD2 identical over 10 bases. The J call could be wrong; TRBJ2-1 is a better fit for the DNA end. The CDR3 length is 15 residues. Germline CDR1 SGHAT, CDR2 FQDESV (reference sequence). CDR3 sequence reads: CASSAGTSVSNEQFF. The DNA for the CDR3 is TGTGCCAGCAGTGCCGGGACTAGCGTAAGCAATGAGCAGTTCTTC.

A single count supports this clonotype. The V and J genes are TRBV20-1 and TRBJ2-1, with 7 bases that match TRBD2. V lost 7 bases and J lost 3; bases outside the gene matches: 9. The CDR3 sequence is 14 residues long. The germline V gene has CDR1 DFQATT and CDR2 SNEGSKA (reference sequence). CDR3 residues: CSGKSGIRYNEQFF. In nucleotides, the CDR3 is TGCAGTGGAAAGAGCGGGATCCGCTACAATGAGCAGTTCTTC.

This clonotype was recorded a few times. The chain carries TRBV28 and TRBJ1-1; perhaps TRBD1 as D (5 bases). Germline V CDR1 and CDR2: MDHEN, SYDVKM. The CDR3 runs to 15 residues. The germline V and J ends were trimmed by 2 bases and 1 base, with 11 bases remaining between them. CDR3 coding DNA: TGTGCCAGCAGTTTAAGTAGGGGACCGAACACTGAAGCTTTCTTT. Translating it yields CASSLSRGPNTEAFF.

This clonotype was found a few times. CDR3 coding DNA: TGCGCCAGCAGCGTCCGGACCGACTACGAGCAGTACTTC. Amino acid sequence: CASSVRTDYEQYF. The genes are TRBV5-1 and TRBJ2-7; D is ambiguous. Trimming stripped 4 bases from V and 3 bases from J, with 11 bases between. The germline V gene has CDR1 SGHRS and CDR2 YFSETQ. CDR3 length: 13 residues.

In this sample, this clonotype turned up a few times. V gene TRBV5-1 combines with J gene TRBJ1-1; D call uncertain. Germline V CDR1 and CDR2: SGHRS, YFSETQ. Trimming removed 0 bases from V and 6 bases from J, with 9 bases in between. The CDR3 runs 13 residues. This CDR3 reads CASSLGAWAEAFF. CDR3 in DNA: TGCGCCAGCAGCTTGGGGGCTTGGGCTGAAGCTTTCTTT.

This clonotype was observed a few times. The chain employs TRBV20-1 and TRBJ1-5; tentatively, D is TRBD1 (6 bases). Germline loops: CDR1 DFQATT, CDR2 SNEGSKA (reference sequence). The CDR3 length is 17 residues. V was clipped by 3 bases and J by 3 bases, with 21 bases between them. CDR3 sequence: CSASPGGPLRFNQPQHF. DNA of the CDR3: TGCAGTGCTAGCCCCGGGGGGCCACTCAGGTTCAATCAGCCCCAGCATTTT.

The chain is built from TRBV29-1 and TRBJ1-2; D might be TRBD1 (6 bases). Germline V lookup: CDR1 SQVTM, CDR2 ANQGSEA. Trimming stripped 1 base from V and 2 bases from J, with 11 bases between. The CDR3 runs to 14 residues. DNA of the CDR3: TGCAGCGTTGAAGGGGCAGGGGCGAACTATGGCTACACCTTC. Its protein product is CSVEGAGANYGYTF.

This clonotype showed up many times. The genes are TRBV28 and TRBJ1-2; D is perhaps TRBD1 (6 bases). Germline V gene sequence: CDR1 MDHEN, CDR2 SYDVKM. Trimming pared 6 bases from V and 3 bases from J, leaving 11 bases between. This CDR3 spans 13 amino acids. The CDR3 is CASRSTGYYGYTF. The CDR3 nucleotides are TGTGCCAGCAGGTCTACAGGGTACTATGGCTACACCTTC.

The rearrangement links TRBV6-1 to TRBJ1-1, with 7 positions matching TRBD1. CDR3 size: 15 residues. Germline CDR1 is MNHNS and CDR2 is SASEGT. After removal of 6 bases from V and 3 bases from J, the junction contained 10 bases not matched to a gene. The CDR3, as DNA: TGTGCCAGCAGGCGACAGGGAACGTGGGACACTGAAGCTTTCTTT. It encodes CASRRQGTWDTEAFF.

CDR3 DNA sequence: TGTGCCAGCAGCCCCCGGACAGGCCGAAACACCATATATTTT. This encodes CASSPRTGRNTIYF. The chain joins TRBV7-9 to TRBJ1-3; 7 nucleotides agree with TRBD1. The CDR3 has 14 amino acids. V dropped 5 bases and J dropped 5; count of bases not matched to a gene: 6. Per germline, CDR1 SEHNR and CDR2 FQNEAQ (reference sequence). Together with reference TRBV7-9 and TRBJ1-3, the CDR3 gives the full variable domain: DTGVSQNPRHKITKRGQNVTFRCDPISEHNRLYWYRQTLGQGPEFLTYFQNEAQLEKSRLLSDRFSAERPKGSFSTLEIQRTEQGDSAMYLCASSPRTGRNTIYFGEGSWLTVV.

This clonotype was observed many times. This rearrangement joins TRBV12-3 or TRBV12-4 to TRBJ2-5; D not resolved. The CDR3 spans 13 residues. V was shortened by 6 bases and J by 3 bases, with 11 bases between the two germline ends. The CDR3 DNA reads TGTGCCAGCAGAGCTGGGCCTAAAGAGACCCAGTACTTC. It translates to CASRAGPKETQYF.

There are a few counts of this clonotype. The chain is built from TRBV7-9 and TRBJ1-4; 9 bases are shared with TRBD1. The CDR3 loop spans 15 amino acids. Germline loops: CDR1 SEHNR, CDR2 FQNEAQ (reference sequence). Trimming cost V 2 bases and J 4 bases; bases outside gene matches: 2. CDR3 region: CASSLRQGDNEKLFF. The DNA of the CDR3 is TGTGCCAGCAGCTTACGACAGGGGGATAATGAAAAACTGTTTTTT.

Note on this clonotype: Likely a read error: the CDR3 ends without its conserved phenylalanine or tryptophan. The chain recombines TRBV12-3 or TRBV12-4 with TRBJ1-1, with D unclear. The V and J ends lost 6 bases and 3 bases respectively, with 11 bases between them. This CDR3 has 13 residues. As DNA, the CDR3 is TGTGCCAGCAGCTTTAGGGTGGACACTGAAGCTTTCCTT. Its protein is CASSFRVDTEAFL.

This clonotype was counted many times. The rearrangement joins TRBV28 to TRBJ2-5, with TRBD1 identical over 9 bases. CDR1 is MDHEN, CDR2 SYDVKM, per germline. The CDR3 sequence is 16 residues long. With V trimmed by 7 bases and J by 4 bases, 13 bases remained unmatched. As DNA, the CDR3 is TGTGCCAGCAACCTGAACCCGGGACAGGGTGGAGAGACCCAGTACTTC. Translating gives CASNLNPGQGGETQYF.